This T cell receptor (beta chain) was identified during a study of cytomegalovirus exposure and HLA in healthy donors (dated by TCRdb to 2016 to 2017). Study-wide context: An earlier analysis of about 560 of the donors reported around 280 Gb of sequence data and 90 million to 120 million unique TCR beta sequences obtained from around 190 million T cells. About 280 gigabases of sequencing data and around 90 million unique TCR sequences made up an early release that covered approximately 700 HLA-typed donors. Of the roughly 430 genotyped donors, about 80% fell in the genetic ancestry cluster associated with self-reported Caucasian donors. The study was designed to test whether signatures of past pathogen exposure could be identified by cataloging public T cell receptors. The study profiled the T cell repertoires of 500 to 800 subjects by immunosequencing and related them to cytomegalovirus serostatus. Besides the first cohort of approximately 670 subjects, a separate validation cohort made up of 120 or so different subjects was used. High-throughput TCR immunosequencing, statistical association of individual TCRs with disease status, and machine learning were combined to predict cytomegalovirus infection status. A later analysis re-analyzed previously published TCR beta repertoires from 600 to 850 donors and added high-resolution HLA genotyping to study TCR occurrence patterns. Rather than drawing on any new phenotypic data, the later analysis identified candidate immune exposures from TCR beta sequences and the way those sequences occurred across donors. An earlier analysis of roughly 580 of the donors used high-throughput TCR beta sequencing to judge whether each TCR beta V gene segment behaved as functional or pseudogenic. Donor age, sex, ethnicity and CMV serostatus were compiled alongside the repertoire data. A later genetic analysis took genome-wide SNP genotypes for about 65% of the 666 donors and used that subset as a discovery cohort. Every repertoire in the discovery cohort had been generated on one and the same sequencing platform. HLA typing covered class I and class II loci at four-digit resolution. The number of donors typed differed by locus, with about 620-630 for A, B, C, DRB1 and DQB1, roughly 520 for DQA1, 600 to 610 for DPA1, and approximately 470 for DPB1. Because of strong linkage in the cohort, a few DR-DQ haplotypes were treated as single units for association and clustering. Among around 400 genotyped donors of the cohort, an average of approximately 200,000 unique TCR beta nucleotide sequences was sequenced per donor, of which 15% to 20% were non-productive.

The cohort was made up of approximately 700 healthy bone marrow donors. Cohort members were all nominally healthy when sampled, although unrecorded immune exposures were likely present. The donor was CMV seronegative and belonged to the group of 380 or so seronegative cohort members. A peripheral blood sample was provided by each donor, and peripheral blood mononuclear cells were used for TCR beta sequencing. Genomic DNA extraction from the blood cell samples was performed with the Qiagen DNeasy Blood Extraction Kit. CDR1 is given as SQVTM and CDR2 as ANQGSEA, both from the germline V gene. From the cysteine through the phenylalanine, the CDR3 covers 14 amino acids. The sequence is cut down to CDR3 DNA, 42 bases in frame from base 1. The germline ends are 13 bases apart after V is trimmed by 7 bases and J by 0 bases. Remarks on this clone: This receptor's antigen is unknown. One base away there is no much larger clone; base qualities are not given.

The method behind the library was the immunoSEQ multiplex PCR assay. A mixture of 60 forward primers for TCR Vbeta segments and 13 reverse primers for TCR Jbeta segments was used in the multiplex PCR. The CDR3 region of rearranged TCR beta genes was amplified from genomic DNA by a multiplex PCR assay. The Illumina HiSeq System was used to sequence the amplified TCR beta libraries as 87-base-pair reads. Per the original workflow: A later analysis tallied roughly 80 million unique TCR beta chains across the 666 repertoires, and about 10 million of those chains were shared by two or more donors. Raw reads were error-corrected and collapsed into unique sequences with a nearest-neighbor algorithm that merged closely related sequences to remove PCR and sequencing errors. To assign V, D and J gene segments, CDR3 sequences were aligned to IMGT reference sequences. For a sequence to be retained, a match of at least six nucleotides to both a V gene segment and a J gene segment was required. A rearrangement counted as productive if the CDR3 had no stop codons and remained in frame with V and J, and every other rearrangement counted as non-productive. CDR3 was defined according to IMGT convention as the region running from the second conserved V-encoded cysteine to the conserved J-encoded phenylalanine. The earlier analysis of more than 450 of the donors excluded sequences that lacked an unambiguous match to a single V gene segment. An earlier analysis of just under 600 of the donors called V segments functional above 56.7% productive rearrangements and segregating when the between-donor standard deviation exceeded 5%. A statistical classification framework was built to diagnose cytomegalovirus status from the catalog of TCR beta chain sequences. In a later analysis, V and J genes were assigned by comparing TCR nucleotide sequences against IMGT/GENE-DB human TR gene sequences. The TCRdist pipeline was used in a later analysis to assign CDR3 sequences and most-parsimonious VDJ recombination scenarios. In a later analysis, every TCR beta chain was defined by the combination of its CDR3 amino acid sequence and its V-gene family, and reads without a unique V-gene family were dropped. As a way to deal with suspected cross-contamination and a sequencing artifact, a later analysis dropped nearly 600 nucleotide sequences that were highly shared and had low generation probability. For each public chain, a later analysis derived a clonal expansion index from normalized ranks of inferred template counts within each repertoire. Generation probabilities in a later analysis came from a VDJ recombination model fitted to out-of-frame rearrangements, and those results were checked against IGoR. A later analysis scored TCR-TCR, TCR-HLA and TCR-CMV co-occurrence with hypergeometric tests, applying a repertoire-size bias correction to TCR pairs. In a later analysis, false discovery rates were estimated by permuting HLA or CMV assignments 20 times. In a later analysis, co-occurring TCRs were grouped using DBSCAN, and TCRdist sequence similarity was added for clustering within HLA-allele-positive subsets. Co-occurrence clustering excluded repertoires with fewer than 30,000 or more than 120,000 public chains, plus five with anomalous nucleotide sharing. What TCRdb holds here is the immuneACCESS table cut down to in-frame rearrangements. Part of the clones is not present; checked against another copy, under half of the missing clones reflect an unresolved V gene, and the others are unexplained. V and J calls and clone size are as listed in that table; D and trimming were resolved from the DNA. Counted in this sample were about 130,000 clones; around 72% of them appeared once. Under 5% of the sample lies in the top ten.

Summary of the overall study and its limitations: Immune exposure information for the cohort was limited to CMV serostatus. In a later analysis, most CMV-associated TCR beta chains were found to appear HLA-restricted, with HLA associations seemingly driven largely by CMV exposure. Only TCR beta chains were sequenced in this cohort, and the absence of alpha or paired-chain data limited detectable features. Because the 87-base-pair reads could not distinguish some IMGT-functional V segments, including TRBV6-2 and TRBV6-3, those segments were excluded. In a later analysis, TCR association rates were found to vary across HLA loci, with the most associated TCRs seen for DRB1 alleles and the fewest for HLA-C alleles. Across donors, most TCR sequences were observed very rarely, whereas some public TCRs were present in many individuals. A further reported finding was that TCR beta sequences accurately predicted the HLA-A and HLA-B alleles for most subjects in the first cohort. In a later analysis, HLA-associated TCR beta chains showed more clonal expansion and lower generation probabilities than non-associated chains that were equally common. Sequencing depth was assumed to be roughly uniform across donors in the presence/absence analyses, though that assumption may not hold. Three of the identified cytomegalovirus-associated TCR beta chains were confirmed in vitro to be specific for cytomegalovirus antigens. About 15 rarely observed V segments, including chromosome 9 orphons, were excluded from the earlier analysis of about 610 of the donors because counts were too low. The study listed 150 to 200 TCR beta chains as associated with cytomegalovirus. The authors suggested that the approach could potentially be generalized to other disease states and immunological phenotypes. Correlated functional status among segregating V segments might reflect linkage disequilibrium, but an unknown experimental factor could not be ruled out. In a later genetic analysis, a missense DCLRE1C variant was associated with V-gene and J-gene trimming of TCR beta chains, and the association was replicated in an independent cohort. Strong co-occurrence of HLA alleles, especially DR and DQ, made assigning TCR associations to individual alleles difficult. At a false discovery rate of 0.05, a later analysis linked some 17,000 TCR beta sequences to specific HLA alleles. Because some donors lacked HLA typing at each locus, the association tests relied only on the typed subset. Broadly in line with IMGT annotations, most TCR beta V segments showed up in productive rearrangements about 87% or about 30% of the time in an earlier analysis of approximately 600 of the donors. Cytomegalovirus status was reported to be diagnosed by the classifier with high specificity and sensitivity in both the original and validation cohorts. According to a later analysis, parvovirus B19, influenza, CMV and Epstein-Barr virus appeared linked to several top co-occurrence clusters. According to a later genetic analysis, donors in an Asian-associated ancestry cluster had fewer N-insertions in productive TCRs than the roughly 670-donor mean. A cluster of highly shared sequence variants was judged likely to be a technical artifact of the sequencing pipeline.

The source is a man between 25 and 39 years old in good health and CMV-seronegative. The sequence links TRBV29-1 to TRBJ2-1; perhaps TRBD2 is the D gene, with 6 bases matching. The source material was PBMCs. CDR3 region: CSGTGGSSYNEQFF. The sequenced DNA is TGCAGCGGTACAGGAGGGAGCTCCTACAATGAGCAGTTCTTC.